The rows below give T cell receptor beta chains drawn from one sample of a study of OX40 agonist ivuxolimab in advanced cancers. TCRdb's table, derived via immunoSEQ multiplex PCR, lists solely in-frame clones and lacks some. There are tens of thousands of clones in the sample; 70% to 90% occur only once, and around 0.37% lies in the top ten. Sequencing was performed on CD4+ or CD8+ T cells sorted from blood, taken in a trial of the OX40 agonist ivuxolimab. These receptors all stem from an adult with an advanced solid tumor such as melanoma, head and neck, liver or kidney cancer. The CDR3 runs from the conserved cysteine through the conserved F or W. Each record gives: D gene, clone size, J gene, V gene, CDR3 DNA, CDR3 protein. The D gene is left open where the match is weak. Only part of the rows carry a size: once, few, many, or a class if the clone is expanded.

TRBD2 | . | TRBJ2-7 | TRBV18 | TGTGCCAGCTCTCTCTCTGGCGGGGGTGGTACCTACGAGCAGTACTTC | CASSLSGGGGTYEQYF
. | . | TRBJ1-1 | TRBV6-5 | TGTGCCAGCACCGACGTGGGCCTGGGGAACACTGAAGCTTTCTTT | CASTDVGLGNTEAFF
. | . | TRBJ1-5 | TRBV7-9 | TGTGCCAGCAGCTTATCCCTCAATCAGCCCCAGCATTTT | CASSLSLNQPQHF
. | . | TRBJ2-3 | TRBV5-1 | TGCGCCAGCAGCTTGGCCTATCAAGATACGCAGTATTTT | CASSLAYQDTQYF
. | . | TRBJ1-2 | TRBV27 | TGTGCCAGCAGTTTCAGGGGTAACTATGGCTACACCTTC | CASSFRGNYGYTF
. | . | TRBJ1-6 | TRBV7-9 | TGTGCCAGCAGCTCCGGGCAGGGTTCTATTCTGGGGATCGGTTCACCCCTCCACTTT | CASSSGQGSILGIGSPLHF
. | few | TRBJ1-2 | TRBV10-1 | TGCGCCAGCAGTGAGACTATGAGGAGCTACACCTTC | CASSETMRSYTF
. | . | TRBJ1-2 | TRBV4-2 | TGTGCCAGCAGCCAAGAGCCGACCCAACCTTGGGATGGCTACACCTTC | CASSQEPTQPWDGYTF
. | . | TRBJ2-5 | TRBV11-2 | TGTGCCAGCAGCCCAGGGACAGTCGGGGGGCTTGAGACCCAGTACTTC | CASSPGTVGGLETQYF
. | . | TRBJ2-2 | TRBV7-2 | TGTGCCAGCAGCCCATGGCAGAACACCGGGGAGCTGTTTTTT | CASSPWQNTGELFF
. | . | TRBJ2-3 | TRBV5-1 | TGCGCCAGCAGCCGCTGGGGGACCAGCGGCGCAGATACGCAGTATTTT | CASSRWGTSGADTQYF